Each of the 20 T cell receptor beta chains below was sequenced from the same sample in a study of blood T cell repertoires in COVID-19. TCRdb's table, derived via immunoSEQ multiplex PCR, lists solely in-frame clones and lacks some. Here the sample spans approximately 120,000 clones, around 83% being singletons. The sequenced sample was peripheral blood. These receptor sequences come from a man aged 60 to 75 with acute or convalescent COVID-19.

To note about this clone: This sample includes further DNA sequences coding for the same CDR3. The rearrangement joins TRBV19 to TRBJ2-1; possible D gene TRBD1, 6 bases. The germline V and J ends were trimmed by 2 bases and 4 bases, with 6 bases remaining between them. Germline V gives CDR1 LNHDA, CDR2 SQIVND (reference sequence). The CDR3 is made up of 13 amino acids. The CDR3 region has the DNA TGTGCCAGTAGTATAAGGGGGTACAATGAGCAGTTCTTC. Its translation: CASSIRGYNEQFF.

On this clone itself: The identical CDR3 is also encoded by other nucleotide sequences in the sample. The chain has TRBV28 and TRBJ2-2, with D uncertain. This CDR3 is 12 amino acids long. The V end lost 6 bases, the J end lost 2 bases, and 4 bases lay between the germline ends. Germline CDR1 MDHEN, CDR2 SYDVKM. The CDR3 DNA reads TGTGCCAGCAGCCTAAACACCGGGGAGCTGTTTTTT. Translated: CASSLNTGELFF.

The chain couples TRBV18 to TRBJ2-7; no clear D. This CDR3 is 13 amino acids long. Germline values: CDR1 KGHSH, CDR2 LQKENI. V lost 6 bases and J 3 bases, leaving 12 bases between the germline ends. CDR3 in amino acids: CASSLAPNYEQYF. The CDR3 DNA reads as TGTGCCAGCTCCTTGGCCCCAAACTACGAGCAGTACTTC.

The chain uses TRBV6-2 or TRBV6-3 and TRBJ2-7; 13 bases map to TRBD2. This CDR3 is built from 19 residues. Germline V gene data show CDR1 as MNHEY and CDR2 as SVGEGT. The trim removed 4 bases at V and 5 bases at J, leaving 17 bases unmatched. DNA for the CDR3: TGTGCCAGCAGTTCCTCCACCCTAGGACTAGCGGGAGAATTCGACGAGCAGTACTTC. Translating gives CASSSSTLGLAGEFDEQYF.

DNA of the CDR3: TGTGCCAGCCGTAGGGCCAGGGGGCCCTATGGCTACACCTTC. It yields the protein CASRRARGPYGYTF. This rearrangement joins TRBV6-5 to TRBJ1-2; TRBD1 aligns across 8 bases. The CDR3 is 14 amino acids. The germline V gene encodes CDR1 MNHEY and CDR2 SVGAGI. The J segment lost 4 bases and the V segment lost 8 bases, leaving 9 bases of the junction unmatched.

The V call is TRBV6-4, the J call TRBJ2-1, with 8 positions matching TRBD1. The CDR3 length is 16 residues. V was pared by 0 bases and J by 4 bases, with 5 bases of the junction left unmatched. CDR1 and CDR2 (germline): MRHNA, SNTAGT. The CDR3 is CASSDSTRGLYNEQFF. The CDR3 region has the DNA TGTGCCAGCAGTGACTCGACCAGGGGGCTGTACAATGAGCAGTTCTTC.

The chain is built from TRBV18 and TRBJ1-2; 7 bases line up with TRBD1. Germline V gives CDR1 KGHSH, CDR2 LQKENI. V dropped 2 bases and J dropped 4; count of bases not matched to a gene: 4. The CDR3 length is 14 residues. CDR3 sequence: CASSPDRDSYGYTF. CDR3 nucleotide sequence: TGTGCCAGCTCACCAGACCGGGACAGCTATGGCTACACCTTC.

This chain links TRBV10-3 with TRBJ2-7; D is uncertain. Germline CDR1 is ENHRY and CDR2 is SYGVKD. This CDR3 has 13 residues. V shed 2 bases and J shed 3 bases, with 8 bases lying between them. The CDR3 sequence is CAISERSLYEQYF. The DNA of the CDR3 is TGTGCCATCAGTGAGCGGAGCCTCTACGAGCAGTACTTC.

This chain links TRBV7-3 with TRBJ1-2; maybe TRBD1 (5 bases). Germline CDR1 and CDR2: SGHTA and FQGTGA. This CDR3 comprises 15 residues. Trimming cost V 0 bases and J 4 bases, with 12 bases left between them. The CDR3 region has the DNA TGTGCCAGCAGCTTAACGGCTGGGACTGGCTATGGCTACACCTTC. It specifies CASSLTAGTGYGYTF.

V gene TRBV11-3 combines with J gene TRBJ2-2; 8 nucleotides match TRBD1. The V gene end was trimmed by 2 bases and the J gene end by 5 bases; junction bases not matched to a gene: 19. The CDR3 is 20 amino acids. Germline loops: CDR1 SGHNT, CDR2 YENEEA. The CDR3 sequence is CASSLSRDTDTGGKTGELFF. For the CDR3, the DNA is TGTGCCAGCAGCTTATCAAGAGATACTGATACAGGGGGTAAGACCGGGGAGCTGTTTTTT. The whole variable domain, remainder taken from reference TRBV11-3 and TRBJ2-2, is EAGVVQSPRYKIIEKKQPVAFWCNPISGHNTLYWYLQNLGQGPELLIRYENEEAVDDSQLPKDRFSAERLKGVDSTLKIQPAELGDSAVYLCASSLSRDTDTGGKTGELFFGEGSRLTVL.

Here the CDR3 DNA reads TGTGCCAGCAGCCCGGGGACAGTCTTTCCTCCCACTGAAGCTTTCTTT. It specifies CASSPGTVFPPTEAFF. This chain joins TRBV5-8 and TRBJ1-1, with 7 positions matching TRBD1. This CDR3 region has 16 residues. The germline gives CDR1 SGHTS, CDR2 YDEGEE. V gave up 4 bases and J gave up 4 bases; unmatched junction bases: 13.

This chain uses TRBV5-1 with TRBJ1-1; maybe TRBD1 (5 bases). V lost 4 bases and J lost 1, with 11 bases in between. The germline gives CDR1 SGHRS, CDR2 YFSETQ. The CDR3 covers 14 residues. CDR3 protein: CASSRLQGNTEAFF. The CDR3, as DNA: TGCGCCAGCAGCCGTCTTCAGGGGAACACTGAAGCTTTCTTT.

The chain couples TRBV5-1 to TRBJ2-1, with 10 nucleotides matching TRBD2. The V gene end was trimmed by 3 bases and the J gene end by 0 bases; junction bases not matched to a gene: 18. The germline CDR1 and CDR2 sequences are SGHRS and YFSETQ. The CDR3 consists of 21 residues. In DNA form, the CDR3 reads TGCGCCAGCAGCTCACCGGGACTAGCGCTTCATATGGGCTCCTCCTACAATGAGCAGTTCTTC. Translated: CASSSPGLALHMGSSYNEQFF.

V is TRBV7-8 and J is TRBJ1-3, with D possibly matching TRBD1 (5 bases). V lost 5 bases to trimming and J lost 2 bases, with 10 bases between them. Germline V CDR1 and CDR2: SGHVS, FQNEAQ. The CDR3 totals 14 residues. The CDR3 nucleotides read TGTGCCAGCAGCCGCGGGGGAACTGGAAACACCATATATTTT. It encodes CASSRGGTGNTIYF.

The chain joins TRBV7-3 to TRBJ1-1; D is unclear. The V end lost 5 bases, the J end lost 1 base, and 14 bases lay between the germline ends. The CDR3 loop spans 15 amino acids. Looked up from germline, CDR1 is SGHTA and CDR2 is FQGTGA. The CDR3 coding sequence is TGTGCCAGCAGCCCTGGGCAGATCACGAACACTGAAGCTTTCTTT. Residues: CASSPGQITNTEAFF. Filled out from reference TRBV7-3 and TRBJ1-1, the complete variable domain reads GAGVSQTPSNKVTEKGKYVELRCDPISGHTALYWYRQSLGQGPEFLIYFQGTGAADDSGLPNDRFFAVRPEGSVSTLKIQRTERGDSAVYLCASSPGQITNTEAFFGQGTRLTVV.

This clone was seen only a few times. The V gene is TRBV29-1, the J gene TRBJ2-7; maybe TRBD1 (5 bases). Looked up from germline, CDR1 is SQVTM and CDR2 is ANQGSEA. Trimming removed 7 bases at V and 4 bases at J, with 17 bases between. CDR3 length: 13 residues. The CDR3 region has the DNA TGCAGCGCCTCTAGTAGGGCAGGGTACGAGCAGTACTTC. Translation gives CSASSRAGYEQYF.

The chain employs TRBV30 and TRBJ1-5; the D gene is possibly TRBD1 (5 bases). V lost 4 bases and J 3 bases, leaving 10 bases between the germline ends. Per the germline V gene, CDR1 is GTSNPN and CDR2 is SVGIG (reference sequence). This CDR3 has 13 amino acids. CDR3 in amino acids: CAWNQGFNQPQHF. The DNA of the CDR3 is TGTGCCTGGAACCAGGGCTTCAATCAGCCCCAGCATTTT.

The rearrangement uses TRBV10-3 and TRBJ2-2; 8 bases are a match to TRBD2. V was clipped by 6 bases and J by 7 bases; unmatched bases: 13. The CDR3 spans 16 residues. Germline CDR1 is ENHRY and CDR2 is SYGVKD. The CDR3 nucleotides are TGTGCCATCAGAGGGGCGGGAGGAACCGGCGGCGGGGAGCTGTTTTTT. Amino acid sequence: CAIRGAGGTGGGELFF.

This chain links TRBV24-1 with TRBJ2-1, with TRBD2 identical over 9 bases. This CDR3 has 16 residues. V trimming: 9 bases; J trimming: 7 bases; junction bases outside the gene matches: 15. Germline assignment: CDR1 KGHDR and CDR2 SFDVKD. DNA of the CDR3: TGTGCCACCGGGGAGACTAGCGGAAACCCTGGGAATGAGCAGTTCTTC. Translation: CATGETSGNPGNEQFF.

This clone appeared a few times. J is TRBJ1-5 and V is TRBV11-2; D is undetermined. Per germline, CDR1 SGHAT and CDR2 FQNNGV. V was shortened by 0 bases and J by 5 bases, with 5 bases between the two germline ends. This CDR3 comprises 13 residues. CDR3 loop: CASSLDRDQPQHF. For the CDR3, the DNA is TGTGCCAGCAGCTTAGATCGGGATCAGCCCCAGCATTTT.